This T cell receptor beta chain comes out of a study of naive and memory T cell subsets. Alpha and beta constant region primers primed reverse transcription for blood and skin samples. TCRdb re-called the 5' RACE reads with MiXCR, one entry per CDR3 protein. The sample consists of approximately 27,000 distinct CDR3 sequences, 20% to 25% of them appearing once. RNA was extracted from roughly 2.5 ml of whole blood of healthy adults. Germline-derived CDR1 and CDR2 are SQVTM and ANQGSEA. Trimming left V 7 bases short and J 0 bases short, with 12 bases between. CDR3 length: 13 residues. The chain combines TRBV29-1 with TRBJ1-1, with TRBD1 as a possible D gene (5 bases). This clonotype originated in a female donor in good health. CDR3 region: CSGGEGMNTEAFF. In DNA, the CDR3 is TGCAGCGGGGGGGAGGGAATGAACACTGAAGCTTTCTTT. Using reference TRBV29-1 and TRBJ1-1 for the parts outside the CDR3, the full variable domain is SAVISQKPSRDICQRGTSLTIQCQVDSQVTMMFWYRQQPGQSLTLIATANQGSEATYESGFVIDKFPISRPNLTFSTLTVSNMSPEDSSIYLCSGGEGMNTEAFFGQGTRLTVV.